The 14 T cell receptor beta chains given below trace back to one sample, sequenced in a study of cytomegalovirus exposure and HLA in healthy donors. Only in-frame clones appear in the TCRdb table, and some are missing; sequencing was by immunoSEQ multiplex PCR. Here the sample spans around 300,000 clones, approximately 88% being singletons. The material sequenced was PBMCs. Every receptor here comes from a woman between 18 and 29 years old in good health and CMV-seronegative.

The J gene is TRBJ2-2, the V gene TRBV4-2; 7 bases fit TRBD1. The trim removed 0 bases at V and 6 bases at J, leaving 4 bases unmatched. The CDR3 is made up of 15 amino acids. Germline V gene lookup returns CDR1 LGHNA and CDR2 YNFKEQ. As DNA, the CDR3 is TGTGCCAGCAGCCAAGACAGGGGGTCAGCCGGGGAGCTGTTTTTT. Its translation: CASSQDRGSAGELFF.

V usage is TRBV13 and J usage is TRBJ2-1, with TRBD1 matching over 7 bases. Germline assignment: CDR1 PRHDT and CDR2 FYEKMQ (reference sequence). Unmatched junction bases numbered 9, after V lost 5 bases and J lost 5 bases. The CDR3 is made up of 15 amino acids. As DNA, the CDR3 is TGTGCCAGCAGCACCAGGGGGAAGGGGGACAATGAGCAGTTCTTC. It is translated as CASSTRGKGDNEQFF. Together with reference TRBV13 and TRBJ2-1, the CDR3 gives the full variable domain: AAGVIQSPRHLIKEKRETATLKCYPIPRHDTVYWYQQGPGQDPQFLISFYEKMQSDKGSIPDRFSAQQFSDYHSELNMSSLELGDSALYFCASSTRGKGDNEQFFGPGTRLTVL.

The chain combines TRBV19 with TRBJ2-4; D not certain. Looked up from germline, CDR1 is LNHDA and CDR2 is SQIVND (reference sequence). This CDR3 comprises 14 residues. The ends were cut back, 6 bases at V and 4 bases at J, with 13 bases in the middle. The CDR3 sequence: CASSDGYQKNIQYF. Here the CDR3 DNA reads TGTGCCAGTAGCGACGGGTATCAAAAAAACATTCAGTACTTC.

The V and J genes are TRBV7-2 and TRBJ2-3; 14 bases align to TRBD2. Germline assignment: CDR1 SGHTA and CDR2 FQGNSA. The V gene end was trimmed by 3 bases and the J gene end by 2 bases; junction bases not matched to a gene: 1. The CDR3 covers 16 residues. The CDR3 DNA reads TGTGCCAGCAGCTTGGGACTAGCGGGGGCCACAGATACGCAGTATTTT. Amino acids: CASSLGLAGATDTQYF.

The V and J genes are TRBV27 and TRBJ1-2; weak D call: TRBD1 (6 bases). The CDR3 is made up of 16 amino acids. Per germline, CDR1 MNHEY and CDR2 SMNVEV (reference sequence). V gave up 5 bases and J gave up 3 bases, with 19 bases separating them. The CDR3 reads CASSPSTGTQDYGYTF. DNA for the CDR3: TGTGCCAGCAGTCCCTCGACAGGAACACAGGACTATGGCTACACCTTC.

The chain carries TRBV27 and TRBJ1-1; D is ambiguous. The CDR3 is made up of 17 amino acids. Germline assignment: CDR1 MNHEY and CDR2 SMNVEV (reference sequence). V lost 1 base and J 0 bases, leaving 15 bases between the germline ends. The CDR3 bases are TGTGCCAGCAGTTTATTAGGGAGGGCAAGCATGAACACTGAAGCTTTCTTT. As protein: CASSLLGRASMNTEAFF.

The chain recombines TRBV2 with TRBJ2-7; TRBD1 matches at 12 bases. Germline CDR1 and CDR2: SNHLY and FYNNEI. The J segment lost 5 bases and the V segment lost 1 base, leaving 6 bases of the junction unmatched. The CDR3 consists of 16 residues. CDR3 sequence: CASSEGGQGAHHEQYF. The CDR3 DNA sequence: TGTGCCAGCAGTGAAGGGGGACAGGGGGCGCACCACGAGCAGTACTTC.

V is TRBV28 and J is TRBJ2-7; no clear D. From germline, CDR1 is MDHEN and CDR2 SYDVKM. The CDR3 is 14 residues long. The germline V and J ends were trimmed by 7 bases and 4 bases, with 17 bases remaining between them. For the CDR3, the DNA is TGTGCCAGCAAAACGACACAGACCCATTACGAGCAGTACTTC. It is translated as CASKTTQTHYEQYF.

The chain uses TRBV6-5 and TRBJ2-7; 8 bases fit TRBD1. Trimming removed 5 bases from V and 6 bases from J; junction bases left unmatched: 3. Germline CDR1 and CDR2: MNHEY and SVGAGI. The CDR3 loop spans 12 amino acids. The CDR3 bases are TGTGCCAGCAGTCAGACAGGGGTCGAGCAGTACTTC. Amino acids: CASSQTGVEQYF.

The chain couples TRBV7-6 to TRBJ2-2; 13 nucleotides agree with TRBD2. The trim removed 5 bases at V and 8 bases at J, leaving 8 bases unmatched. The CDR3 length is 16 residues. Germline CDR1 SGHVS, CDR2 FNYEAQ. CDR3 in amino acids: CASSLGLAGAEGELFF. CDR3 DNA: TGTGCCAGCAGCCTAGGACTAGCGGGGGCCGAGGGGGAGCTGTTTTTT.

The CDR3 region is CASSLGTSGSNEQFF. The CDR3 DNA reads as TGTGCCAGCAGCCTCGGGACTAGCGGATCCAATGAGCAGTTCTTC. The J gene is TRBJ2-1, the V gene TRBV9, with 11 bases matching TRBD2. There are 15 residues in the CDR3. Germline V lookup: CDR1 SGDLS, CDR2 YYNGEE. V shed 4 bases and J 6 bases; nucleotides not matched to a gene: 6.

The chain couples TRBV28 to TRBJ2-1; D may be TRBD1 (5 bases). V was cut by 3 bases and J by 2 bases, with 26 bases left in between. Germline V gene data show CDR1 as MDHEN and CDR2 as SYDVKM. The CDR3 is made up of 20 amino acids. The CDR3 DNA reads TGTGCCAGCAGTTTGGGGCAGGGAAGGGTTCGGAGTCGGACCTACAATGAGCAGTTCTTC. This codes for CASSLGQGRVRSRTYNEQFF.

The J gene is TRBJ2-7, the V gene TRBV2, with 12 bases aligning to TRBD1. The V gene end was trimmed by 4 bases and the J gene end by 0 bases; junction bases not matched to a gene: 10. The CDR3 contains 18 residues. CDR1 and CDR2 (germline): SNHLY, FYNNEI. The CDR3, as DNA: TGTGCCAGCAGTGGGGACAGGGGGCGCCCCGAGGCCTCCTACGAGCAGTACTTC. Its protein is CASSGDRGRPEASYEQYF.

The CDR3 region has the DNA TGTGCCAGCAGCCATTTTCCGGCGTTCAGGGATGGAGACAATGAGCAGTTCTTC. Its protein is CASSHFPAFRDGDNEQFF. V and J are TRBV28 and TRBJ2-1, with D perhaps TRBD1 (5 bases). The germline V gene encodes CDR1 MDHEN and CDR2 SYDVKM. The length of the CDR3 is 18 residues. The V and J ends lost 6 bases and 5 bases respectively, with 26 bases between them.